This T cell receptor beta chain was retrieved from a study of blood T cell repertoires in COVID-19. The cohort comprised adults aged about 18 to 90 years residing in under 30 US areas. The study assigned cohorts using participant-reported clinical history. In the original analysis: By means of reference gene primer amplification, nucleated cell counts were estimated. Assay used: immunoSEQ multiplex PCR; TCRdb lists only in-frame clones, some missing. V and J calls and clone size follow that table, whereas D and trimming were derived from the DNA. The sample contains 200,000 to 250,000 clones, roughly 90% of which appear only once. This clonotype was sampled from a woman aged 30 to 39 with acute COVID-19. Specimen: PBMCs or T cells enriched from blood (not recorded which).

CDR3 nucleotide sequence: TGTGCCAGCAGCGTAGCTTGGGAGACTTTCTCTGGAAACACCATATATTTT. Amino acid sequence: CASSVAWETFSGNTIYF. The gene calls are TRBV9 and TRBJ1-3; D is uncertain. V was clipped by 0 bases and J by 0 bases, with 13 bases between them. In germline, CDR1 is SGDLS, CDR2 YYNGEE. The CDR3 runs to 17 residues.